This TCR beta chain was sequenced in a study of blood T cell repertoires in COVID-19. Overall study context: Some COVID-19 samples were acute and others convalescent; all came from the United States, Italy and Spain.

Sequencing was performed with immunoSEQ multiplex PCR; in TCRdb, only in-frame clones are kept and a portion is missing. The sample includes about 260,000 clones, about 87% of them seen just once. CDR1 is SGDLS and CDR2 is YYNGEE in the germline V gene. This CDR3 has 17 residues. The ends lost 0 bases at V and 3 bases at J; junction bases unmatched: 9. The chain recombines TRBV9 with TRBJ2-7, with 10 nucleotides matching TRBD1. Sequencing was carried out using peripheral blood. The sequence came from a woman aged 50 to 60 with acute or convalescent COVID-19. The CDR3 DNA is TGTGCCAGCAGCGTAGCTCCCCCGGGACAGGGGCTCTACGAGCAGTACTTC. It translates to CASSVAPPGQGLYEQYF.